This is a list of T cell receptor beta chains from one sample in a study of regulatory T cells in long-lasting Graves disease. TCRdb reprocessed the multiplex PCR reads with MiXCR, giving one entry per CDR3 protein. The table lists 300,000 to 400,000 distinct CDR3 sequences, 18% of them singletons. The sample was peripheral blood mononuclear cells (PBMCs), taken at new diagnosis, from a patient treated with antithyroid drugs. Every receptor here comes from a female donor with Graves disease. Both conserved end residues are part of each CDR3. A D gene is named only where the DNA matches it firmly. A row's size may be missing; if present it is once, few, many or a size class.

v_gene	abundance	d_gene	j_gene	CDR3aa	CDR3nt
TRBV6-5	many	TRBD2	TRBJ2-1	CASSYGGGLAENEQFF	TGTGCCAGCAGTTACGGGGGGGGACTAGCGGAAAATGAGCAGTTCTTC
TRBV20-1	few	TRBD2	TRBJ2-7	CSARDGTSGSYEQYF	TGCAGTGCTAGAGACGGGACTAGCGGGAGCTACGAGCAGTACTTC
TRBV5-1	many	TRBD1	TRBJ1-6	CASSPNRGGSPLHF	TGCGCCAGCAGCCCCAACAGGGGAGGTTCACCCCTCCACTTT
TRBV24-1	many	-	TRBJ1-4	CATSDPGNGGANEKLFF	TGTGCCACCAGTGATCCAGGGAACGGGGGCGCTAATGAAAAACTGTTTTTT
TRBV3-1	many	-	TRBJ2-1	CASSPTAAHNEQFF	TGTGCCAGCAGCCCTACGGCGGCCCACAATGAGCAGTTCTTC
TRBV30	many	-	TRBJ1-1	CAWSFSSEAFF	TGTGCCTGGAGTTTCTCCAGTGAAGCTTTCTTT
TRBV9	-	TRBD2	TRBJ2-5	CASSTGTTGGEQYF	TGTGCCAGCAGCACCGGGACTACCGGGGGTGAGCAGTACTTC
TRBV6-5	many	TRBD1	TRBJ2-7	CASSYQQGADEQYF	TGTGCCAGCAGTTACCAACAGGGGGCCGACGAGCAGTACTTC
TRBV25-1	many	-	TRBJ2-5	CASSELGTQYF	TGTGCCAGCAGTGAACTGGGGACCCAGTACTTC
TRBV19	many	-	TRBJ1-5	CASSMDIGVGQPQHF	TGTGCCAGTAGTATGGACATCGGGGTAGGGCAGCCCCAGCATTTT
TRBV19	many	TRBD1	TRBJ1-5	CASTLNTQGATSNQPQHF	TGTGCCAGTACCCTTAACACCCAGGGGGCAACGAGCAATCAGCCCCAGCATTTT
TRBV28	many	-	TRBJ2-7	CASSNIQGLSYEQYF	TGTGCCAGCAGTAATATACAGGGACTCTCCTACGAGCAGTACTTC
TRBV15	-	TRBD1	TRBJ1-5	CATSSRQGFGDQPQHF	TGTGCCACCAGCAGCCGACAGGGGTTCGGTGATCAGCCCCAGCATTTT
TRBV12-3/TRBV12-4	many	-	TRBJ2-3	CASSFSSTDTQYF	TGTGCCAGCAGTTTTTCTAGCACAGATACGCAGTATTTT
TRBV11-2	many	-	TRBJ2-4	CASSLGHHKNIQYF	TGTGCCAGCAGCCTAGGGCACCACAAAAACATTCAGTACTTC
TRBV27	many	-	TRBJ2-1	CASRQDGDYNEQFF	TGTGCCAGCAGACAGGATGGGGACTACAATGAGCAGTTCTTC
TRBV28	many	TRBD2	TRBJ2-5	CASSLPYAGGFQETQYF	TGTGCCAGCAGTTTGCCCTACGCGGGGGGCTTCCAAGAGACCCAGTACTTC
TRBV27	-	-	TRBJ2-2	CASRGLRNTGELFF	TGTGCCAGCCGGGGCCTTCGGAACACCGGGGAGCTGTTTTTT
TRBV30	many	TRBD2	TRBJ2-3	CAMGLAGRTDTQYF	TGTGCCATGGGACTAGCGGGCCGCACAGATACGCAGTATTTT
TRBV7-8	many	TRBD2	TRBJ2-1	CASSLAPGTSYEQFF	TGTGCCAGCAGCTTAGCCCCGGGGACTAGCTATGAGCAGTTCTTC